This is a list of T cell receptor beta chains from one sample in a study of CD8 T cells in Susac syndrome. TCRdb re-called the immunoSEQ multiplex PCR reads through MiXCR, storing one row per CDR3 protein. This sample has around 53,000 distinct CDR3 sequences, with 85% to 95% found just once. Sequences were obtained from CD8+ T cells from PBMCs. All receptors derive from a human donor with Susac syndrome. CDR3s include the opening cysteine and the closing phenylalanine or tryptophan. A D gene is named only where the DNA matches it firmly. Only some rows state a clone size, as once, few, many or a class for expanded clones.

CDR3 protein: CASSVGASGGEQYF
CDR3 DNA: TGTGCCAGCAGCGTAGGCGCTAGCGGGGGAGAGCAGTACTTC
J gene: TRBJ2-7
V gene: TRBV9
clone size: .
D gene: TRBD2

CDR3 protein: CASSGSGGETQYF
CDR3 DNA: TGTGCCAGCAGCGGTAGCGGGGGGGAGACCCAGTACTTC
J gene: TRBJ2-5
V gene: TRBV3-1
clone size: .
D gene: TRBD2

CDR3 protein: CASSVGVGTYEQYF
CDR3 DNA: TGTGCCAGCAGCGTAGGGGTAGGGACCTACGAGCAGTACTTC
J gene: TRBJ2-7
V gene: TRBV9
clone size: .
D gene: .

CDR3 protein: CATMGGQEQFF
CDR3 DNA: TGTGCCACCATGGGGGGCCAGGAGCAGTTCTTC
J gene: TRBJ2-1
V gene: TRBV27
clone size: .
D gene: .

CDR3 protein: CASSSRANAASPLHF
CDR3 DNA: TGTGCCAGCAGCTCCCGGGCCAATGCGGCCTCACCCCTCCACTTT
J gene: TRBJ1-6
V gene: TRBV5-6
clone size: .
D gene: .

CDR3 protein: CSVGQDTSSYEQYF
CDR3 DNA: TGCAGCGTTGGTCAAGACACCAGCTCCTACGAGCAGTACTTC
J gene: TRBJ2-7
V gene: TRBV29-1
clone size: .
D gene: .

CDR3 protein: CATSDLETQYF
CDR3 DNA: TGTGCCACCAGTGATCTAGAGACCCAGTACTTC
J gene: TRBJ2-5
V gene: TRBV24-1
clone size: .
D gene: .

CDR3 protein: CSARETGEGYEQYF
CDR3 DNA: TGCAGTGCTAGAGAGACAGGGGAAGGCTACGAGCAGTACTTC
J gene: TRBJ2-7
V gene: TRBV20-1
clone size: .
D gene: TRBD1

CDR3 protein: CSVITSGASYEQYF
CDR3 DNA: TGCAGCGTCATCACTAGCGGGGCCTCCTACGAGCAGTACTTC
J gene: TRBJ2-7
V gene: TRBV29-1
clone size: once
D gene: TRBD2

CDR3 protein: CASTPNTGELFF
CDR3 DNA: TGTGCCAGCACCCCGAACACCGGGGAGCTGTTTTTT
J gene: TRBJ2-2
V gene: TRBV2
clone size: once
D gene: .

CDR3 protein: CSVGTGSSGGYTF
CDR3 DNA: TGCAGCGTCGGGACAGGGAGCAGTGGTGGCTACACCTTC
J gene: TRBJ1-2
V gene: TRBV29-1
clone size: .
D gene: TRBD1

CDR3 protein: CASSLNSGGINTGELFF
CDR3 DNA: TGTGCCAGCAGCTTAAATAGCGGGGGGATCAACACCGGGGAGCTGTTTTTT
J gene: TRBJ2-2
V gene: TRBV7-3
clone size: .
D gene: TRBD2

CDR3 protein: CASSATLAGARVGNIQYF
CDR3 DNA: TGTGCCAGCAGTGCAACACTAGCGGGGGCACGAGTGGGGAACATTCAGTACTTC
J gene: TRBJ2-4
V gene: TRBV6-1
clone size: .
D gene: TRBD2

CDR3 protein: CAWSGESPGTTRPSETQYF
CDR3 DNA: TGTGCCTGGAGTGGAGAGTCTCCCGGGACAACTAGACCCTCGGAGACCCAGTACTTC
J gene: TRBJ2-5
V gene: TRBV30
clone size: .
D gene: .

CDR3 protein: CASSYSQGRTYEQYF
CDR3 DNA: TGTGCCAGCAGTTATTCGCAGGGCAGAACCTACGAGCAGTACTTC
J gene: TRBJ2-7
V gene: TRBV6-5
clone size: .
D gene: .

CDR3 protein: CASSSVGNTIYF
CDR3 DNA: TGTGCCAGCAGCTCGGTCGGAAACACCATATATTTT
J gene: TRBJ1-3
V gene: TRBV7-9
clone size: .
D gene: .

CDR3 protein: CAWSPPRPGRGVYGYTF
CDR3 DNA: TGTGCCTGGAGCCCACCTCGACCGGGACGGGGGGTCTATGGCTACACCTTC
J gene: TRBJ1-2
V gene: TRBV30
clone size: .
D gene: .

CDR3 protein: CASSVVAGQTQYF
CDR3 DNA: TGTGCCAGCAGCGTAGTAGCAGGACAGACCCAGTACTTC
J gene: TRBJ2-5
V gene: TRBV9
clone size: .
D gene: .

CDR3 protein: CAWWEFTEAFF
CDR3 DNA: TGTGCCTGGTGGGAGTTCACTGAAGCTTTCTTT
J gene: TRBJ1-1
V gene: TRBV30
clone size: .
D gene: .

CDR3 protein: CASRGTGVSNEQFF
CDR3 DNA: TGTGCCAGCAGGGGGACAGGGGTCAGCAATGAGCAGTTCTTC
J gene: TRBJ2-1
V gene: TRBV6-2/TRBV6-3
clone size: .
D gene: TRBD1

CDR3 protein: CASTEQGGNQPQHF
CDR3 DNA: TGTGCCAGCACGGAACAGGGAGGGAATCAGCCCCAGCATTTT
J gene: TRBJ1-5
V gene: TRBV7-9
clone size: .
D gene: .

CDR3 protein: CASSAVTSLPDTQYF
CDR3 DNA: TGTGCCAGTAGTGCCGTCACTAGCCTTCCAGATACGCAGTATTTT
J gene: TRBJ2-3
V gene: TRBV19
clone size: .
D gene: .

CDR3 protein: CASSQVGTGTDTQYF
CDR3 DNA: TGCGCCAGCAGCCAAGTCGGGACAGGCACAGATACGCAGTATTTT
J gene: TRBJ2-3
V gene: TRBV4-3
clone size: .
D gene: TRBD1

CDR3 protein: CASNPTGLYNEQFF
CDR3 DNA: TGTGCCAGTAACCCGACGGGTCTGTACAATGAGCAGTTCTTC
J gene: TRBJ2-1
V gene: TRBV19
clone size: .
D gene: .

CDR3 protein: CASSDMREGITGSGSPLHF
CDR3 DNA: TGTGCCAGCAGCGACATGAGGGAGGGGATAACAGGGAGTGGTTCACCCCTCCACTTT
J gene: TRBJ1-6
V gene: TRBV9
clone size: .
D gene: .

CDR3 protein: CSAINRDRGYYGYTF
CDR3 DNA: TGCAGTGCTATTAACCGGGACAGGGGTTACTATGGCTACACCTTC
J gene: TRBJ1-2
V gene: TRBV20-1
clone size: .
D gene: TRBD1

CDR3 protein: CASPLRVDQETQYF
CDR3 DNA: TGTGCCAGCCCCTTGAGGGTGGACCAAGAGACCCAGTACTTC
J gene: TRBJ2-5
V gene: TRBV5-6
clone size: .
D gene: .